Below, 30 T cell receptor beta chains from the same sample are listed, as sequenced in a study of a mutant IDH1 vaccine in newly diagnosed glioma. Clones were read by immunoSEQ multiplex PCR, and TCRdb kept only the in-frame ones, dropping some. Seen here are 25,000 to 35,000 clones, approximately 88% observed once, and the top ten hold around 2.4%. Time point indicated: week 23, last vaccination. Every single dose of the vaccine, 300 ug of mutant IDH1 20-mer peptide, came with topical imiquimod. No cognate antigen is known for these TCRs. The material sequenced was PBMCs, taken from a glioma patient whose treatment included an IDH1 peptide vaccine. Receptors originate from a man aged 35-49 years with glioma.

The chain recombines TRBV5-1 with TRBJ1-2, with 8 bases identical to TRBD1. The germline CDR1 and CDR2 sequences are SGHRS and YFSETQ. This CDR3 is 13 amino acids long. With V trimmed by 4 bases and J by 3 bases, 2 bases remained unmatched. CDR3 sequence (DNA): TGCGCCAGCAGCCCGGACAGGGACTATGGCTACACCTTC. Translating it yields CASSPDRDYGYTF. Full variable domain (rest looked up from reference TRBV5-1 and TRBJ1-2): KAGVTQTPRYLIKTRGQQVTLSCSPISGHRSVSWYQQTPGQGLQFLFEYFSETQRNKGNFPGRFSGRQFSNSRSEMNVSTLELGDSALYLCASSPDRDYGYTFGSGTRLTVV.

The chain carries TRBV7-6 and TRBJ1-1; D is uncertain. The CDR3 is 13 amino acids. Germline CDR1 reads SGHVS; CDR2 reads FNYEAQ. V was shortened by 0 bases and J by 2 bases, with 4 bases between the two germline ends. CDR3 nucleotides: TGTGCCAGCAGCTTAGCTTTAAACACTGAAGCTTTCTTT. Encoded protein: CASSLALNTEAFF.

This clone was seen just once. The CDR3 coding sequence is TGTGCCAGCAGTTACTCAGGGGTTACTGAAGCTTTCTTT. Its protein product is CASSYSGVTEAFF. The chain has TRBV6-6 and TRBJ1-1; weak D call: TRBD1 (5 bases). The germline V gene has CDR1 MNHNY and CDR2 SVGAGI (reference sequence). Trimming removed 0 bases from V and 5 bases from J, with 7 bases in between. The CDR3 is 13 amino acids.

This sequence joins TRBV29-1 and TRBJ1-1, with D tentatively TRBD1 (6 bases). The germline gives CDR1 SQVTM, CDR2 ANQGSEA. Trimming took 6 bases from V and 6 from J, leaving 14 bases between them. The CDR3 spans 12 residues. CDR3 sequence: CSVKGGQPEAFF. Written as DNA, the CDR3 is TGCAGCGTCAAAGGGGGGCAGCCTGAAGCTTTCTTT.

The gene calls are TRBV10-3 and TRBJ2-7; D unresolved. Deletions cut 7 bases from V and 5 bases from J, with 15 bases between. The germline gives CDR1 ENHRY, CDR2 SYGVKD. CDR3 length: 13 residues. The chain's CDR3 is CAITRPARDEQYV. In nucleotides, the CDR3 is TGTGCCATCACCCGACCGGCACGCGACGAGCAGTACGTC.

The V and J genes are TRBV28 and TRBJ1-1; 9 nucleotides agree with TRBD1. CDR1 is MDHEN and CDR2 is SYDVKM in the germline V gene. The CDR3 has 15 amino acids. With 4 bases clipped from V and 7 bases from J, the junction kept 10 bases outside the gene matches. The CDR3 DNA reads TGTGCCAGCAGTTGGAGGGGTGGACAGGGGAATGAAGCTTTCTTT. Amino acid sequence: CASSWRGGQGNEAFF.

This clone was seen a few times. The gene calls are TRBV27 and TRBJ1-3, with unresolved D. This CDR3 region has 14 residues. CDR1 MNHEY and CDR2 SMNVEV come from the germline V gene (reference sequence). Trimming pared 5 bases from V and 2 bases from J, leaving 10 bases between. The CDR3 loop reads CASSPWGAGNTIYF. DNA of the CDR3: TGTGCCAGCAGTCCATGGGGAGCTGGAAACACCATATATTTT.

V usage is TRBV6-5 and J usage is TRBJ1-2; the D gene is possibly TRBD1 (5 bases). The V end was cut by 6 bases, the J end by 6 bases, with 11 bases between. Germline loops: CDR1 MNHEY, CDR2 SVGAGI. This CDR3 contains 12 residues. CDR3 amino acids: CASSGGLDGYTF. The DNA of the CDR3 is TGTGCCAGCAGCGGGGGGTTAGATGGCTACACCTTC.

CDR3: CASSSGNTGELFF. CDR3 DNA sequence: TGTGCCAGCAGCTCAGGGAACACCGGGGAGCTGTTTTTT. The gene calls are TRBV7-2 and TRBJ2-2, with D unresolved. The V end lost 4 bases, the J end lost 1 base, and 4 bases lay between the germline ends. The CDR3 is 13 amino acids. Germline CDR1 SGHTA, CDR2 FQGNSA.

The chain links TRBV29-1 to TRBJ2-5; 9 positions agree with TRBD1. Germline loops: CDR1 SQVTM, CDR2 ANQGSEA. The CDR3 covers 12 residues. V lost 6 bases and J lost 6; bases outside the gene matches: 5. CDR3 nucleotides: TGCAGCGTCGACAGGGGGAAAAAGACCCAGTACTTC. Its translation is CSVDRGKKTQYF.

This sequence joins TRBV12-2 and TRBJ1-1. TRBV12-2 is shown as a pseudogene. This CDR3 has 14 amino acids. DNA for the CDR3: TGTGCAAGTCGCGCACGGAAAAGGGACACTGAAGCTTTCTTT. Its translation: CASRARKRDTEAFF.

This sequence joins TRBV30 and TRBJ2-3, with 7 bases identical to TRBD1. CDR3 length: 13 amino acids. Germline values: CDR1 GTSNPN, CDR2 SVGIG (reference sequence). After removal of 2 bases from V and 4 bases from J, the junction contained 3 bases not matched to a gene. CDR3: CAWSITGADTQYF. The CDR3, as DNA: TGTGCCTGGAGTATAACAGGGGCAGATACGCAGTATTTT.

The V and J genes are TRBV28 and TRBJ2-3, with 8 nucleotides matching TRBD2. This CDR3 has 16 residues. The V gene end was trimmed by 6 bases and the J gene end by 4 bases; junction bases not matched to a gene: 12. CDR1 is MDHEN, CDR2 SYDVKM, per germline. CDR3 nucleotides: TGTGCCAGCAGACCAGCGGGGGCCCTAGTACCAGATACGCAGTATTTT. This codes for CASRPAGALVPDTQYF.

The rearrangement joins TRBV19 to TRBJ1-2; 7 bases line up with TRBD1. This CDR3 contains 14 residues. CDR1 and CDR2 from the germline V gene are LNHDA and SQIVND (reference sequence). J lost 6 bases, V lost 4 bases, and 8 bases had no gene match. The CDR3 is CASSSTRRGDGYTF. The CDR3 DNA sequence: TGTGCCAGTAGTAGTACTCGCAGGGGGGATGGCTACACCTTC.

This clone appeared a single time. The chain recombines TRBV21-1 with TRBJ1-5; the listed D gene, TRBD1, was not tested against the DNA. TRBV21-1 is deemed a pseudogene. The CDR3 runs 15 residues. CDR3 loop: CASSFRQGGNQPQHF. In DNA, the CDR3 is TGTGCCAGCAGCTTCCGACAGGGGGGCAATCAGCCCCAGCATTTT.

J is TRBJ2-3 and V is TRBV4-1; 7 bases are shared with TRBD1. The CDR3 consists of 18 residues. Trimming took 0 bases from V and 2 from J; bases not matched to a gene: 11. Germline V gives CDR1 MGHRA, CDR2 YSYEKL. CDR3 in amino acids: CASSQDPLYRGYTDTQYF. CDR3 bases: TGCGCCAGCAGCCAAGATCCCCTTTACAGGGGTTACACAGATACGCAGTATTTT.

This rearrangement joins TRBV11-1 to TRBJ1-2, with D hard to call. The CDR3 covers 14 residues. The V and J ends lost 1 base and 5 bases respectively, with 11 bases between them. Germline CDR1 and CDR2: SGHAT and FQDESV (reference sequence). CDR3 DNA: TGTGCCAGCAGCTTAGATTGGCAAGGATATGGCTACACCTTC. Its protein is CASSLDWQGYGYTF.

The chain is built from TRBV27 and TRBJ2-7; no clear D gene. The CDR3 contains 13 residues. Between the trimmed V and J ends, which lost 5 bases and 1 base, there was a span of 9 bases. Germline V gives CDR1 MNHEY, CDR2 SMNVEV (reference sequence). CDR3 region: CASSPSFSYEQYF. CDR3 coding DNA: TGTGCCAGCAGTCCTAGTTTTTCCTACGAGCAGTACTTC.

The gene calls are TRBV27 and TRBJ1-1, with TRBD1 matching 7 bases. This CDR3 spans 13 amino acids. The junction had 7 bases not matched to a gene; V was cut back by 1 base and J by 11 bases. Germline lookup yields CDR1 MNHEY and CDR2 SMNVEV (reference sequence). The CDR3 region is CASSLFQGGTAFF. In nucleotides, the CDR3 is TGTGCCAGCAGTTTATTCCAGGGGGGAACGGCTTTCTTT.

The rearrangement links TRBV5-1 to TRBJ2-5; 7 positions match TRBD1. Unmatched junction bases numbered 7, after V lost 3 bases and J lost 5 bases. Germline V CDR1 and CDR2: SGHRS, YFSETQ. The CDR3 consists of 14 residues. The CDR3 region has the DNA TGCGCCAGCAGCTCAGCGACAGGGACGGAGACCCAGTACTTC. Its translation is CASSSATGTETQYF.

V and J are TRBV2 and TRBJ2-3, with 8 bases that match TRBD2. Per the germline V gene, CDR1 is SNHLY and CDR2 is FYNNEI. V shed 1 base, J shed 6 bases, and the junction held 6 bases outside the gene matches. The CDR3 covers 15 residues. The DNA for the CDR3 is TGTGCCAGCAGTGAAGTTGTTGCGGGAGGTGATACGCAGTATTTT. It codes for CASSEVVAGGDTQYF.

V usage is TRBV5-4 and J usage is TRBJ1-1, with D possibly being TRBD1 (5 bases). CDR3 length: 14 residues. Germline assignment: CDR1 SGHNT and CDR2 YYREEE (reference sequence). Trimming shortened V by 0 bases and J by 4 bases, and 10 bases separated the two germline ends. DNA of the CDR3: TGTGCCAGCAGCTTGGCCTCTGGGGGCACTGAAGCTTTCTTT. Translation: CASSLASGGTEAFF.

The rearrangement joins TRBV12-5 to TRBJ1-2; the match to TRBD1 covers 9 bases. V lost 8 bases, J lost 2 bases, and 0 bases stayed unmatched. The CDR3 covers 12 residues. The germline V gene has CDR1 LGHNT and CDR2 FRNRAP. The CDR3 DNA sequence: TGTGCTAGTACAGGGGGCAACTATGGCTACACCTTC. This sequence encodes CASTGGNYGYTF.

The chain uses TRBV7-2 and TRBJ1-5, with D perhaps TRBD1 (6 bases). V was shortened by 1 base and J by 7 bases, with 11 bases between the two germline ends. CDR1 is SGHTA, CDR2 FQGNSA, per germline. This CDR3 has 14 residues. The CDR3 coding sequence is TGTGCCAGCAGCTTAGTATTCAGGGGACAGCCCCAGCATTTT. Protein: CASSLVFRGQPQHF.

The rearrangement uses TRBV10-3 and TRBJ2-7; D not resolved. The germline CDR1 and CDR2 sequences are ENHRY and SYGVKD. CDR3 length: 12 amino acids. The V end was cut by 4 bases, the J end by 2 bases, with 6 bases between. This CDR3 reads CAISGRTYEQYF. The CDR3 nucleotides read TGTGCCATCAGTGGCCGGACCTACGAGCAGTACTTC.

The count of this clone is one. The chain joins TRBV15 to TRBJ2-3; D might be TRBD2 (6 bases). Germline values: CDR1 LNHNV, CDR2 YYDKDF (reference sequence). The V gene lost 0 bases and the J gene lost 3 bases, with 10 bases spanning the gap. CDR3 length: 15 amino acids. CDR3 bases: TGTGCCACCAGCAGAGATCCGGCGGGGACAGATACGCAGTATTTT. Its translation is CATSRDPAGTDTQYF.

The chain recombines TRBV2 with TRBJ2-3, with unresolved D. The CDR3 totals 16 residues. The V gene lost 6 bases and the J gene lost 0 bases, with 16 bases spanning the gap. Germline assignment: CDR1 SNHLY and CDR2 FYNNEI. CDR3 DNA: TGTGCCAGCAGATATGACCCCCGAACGAGCACAGATACGCAGTATTTT. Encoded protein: CASRYDPRTSTDTQYF.

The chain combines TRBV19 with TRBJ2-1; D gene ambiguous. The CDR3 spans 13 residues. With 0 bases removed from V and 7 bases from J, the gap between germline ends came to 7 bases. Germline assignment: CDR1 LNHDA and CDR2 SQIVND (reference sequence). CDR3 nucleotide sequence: TGTGCCAGTAGTATAGATCTCAGGAATGAGCAGTTCTTC. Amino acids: CASSIDLRNEQFF.

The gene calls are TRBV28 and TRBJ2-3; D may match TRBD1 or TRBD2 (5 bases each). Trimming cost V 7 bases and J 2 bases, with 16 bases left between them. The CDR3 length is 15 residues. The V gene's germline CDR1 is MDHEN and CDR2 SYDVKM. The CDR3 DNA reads TGTGCCAGCACTGCCTCTCAGGGACCCACAGATACGCAGTATTTT. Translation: CASTASQGPTDTQYF.

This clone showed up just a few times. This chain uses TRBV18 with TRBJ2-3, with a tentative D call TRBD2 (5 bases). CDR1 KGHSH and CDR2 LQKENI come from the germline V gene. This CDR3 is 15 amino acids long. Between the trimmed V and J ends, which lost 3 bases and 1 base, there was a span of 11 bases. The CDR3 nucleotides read TGTGCCAGCTCACCGGCTCTCGGGGGCACAGATACGCAGTATTTT. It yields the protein CASSPALGGTDTQYF.